Shown below are 21 T cell receptor beta chains from a single sample sequenced in a study of CD8+ T cells in alopecia areata. In each case, RNA was isolated and then reverse transcribed into cDNA as the sequencing template. The data were produced by immunoSEQ multiplex PCR, yet TCRdb's version contains in-frame clones alone and is incomplete. The table lists around 140,000 clones, approximately 50% of them singletons. What was sequenced was CD4+ T cells sorted from blood. The receptor source for this set is a human donor with alopecia areata.

This clone showed up just a few times. The chain uses TRBV4-1 and TRBJ2-6, with D possibly TRBD1 on 6 matching bases. Per the germline V gene, CDR1 is MGHRA and CDR2 is YSYEKL. The CDR3 extends over 17 amino acids. Deletions cut 4 bases from V and 4 bases from J, with 17 bases between. The CDR3 bases are TGCGCCAGCAGCCCGTTTTCAGGGGCATTGGGGGCCAACGTCCTGACTTTC. It translates to CASSPFSGALGANVLTF.

This rearrangement joins TRBV7-2 to TRBJ2-5; D not certain. V was shortened by 6 bases and J by 2 bases, with 16 bases between the two germline ends. Germline V CDR1 and CDR2: SGHTA, FQGNSA. There are 15 residues in the CDR3. Here the CDR3 reads CASRSFLVGQETQYF. CDR3 sequence (DNA): TGTGCCAGCAGGTCCTTCCTAGTCGGTCAAGAGACCCAGTACTTC.

The rearrangement links TRBV5-1 to TRBJ2-2; no reliable D call. Trimming left V 0 bases short and J 5 bases short, with 14 bases between. The CDR3 sequence is 16 residues long. CDR1 SGHRS and CDR2 YFSETQ come from the germline V gene. CDR3 region: CASSLDPVGATGELFF. The CDR3 DNA reads as TGCGCCAGCAGCTTGGATCCGGTTGGCGCGACCGGGGAGCTGTTTTTT.

This rearrangement joins TRBV30 to TRBJ2-5, with TRBD2 matching over 12 bases. The CDR3 is made up of 13 amino acids. Per the germline V gene, CDR1 is GTSNPN and CDR2 is SVGIG (reference sequence). V lost 7 bases to trimming and J lost 5 bases; unmatched junction nucleotides: 5. DNA of the CDR3: TGTGCCTTCCTAGCGGGAGGGGTTGAGACCCAGTACTTC. Amino acids: CAFLAGGVETQYF.

This clone was seen a handful of times. The chain couples TRBV14 to TRBJ2-5, with unresolved D. The CDR3 is 15 amino acids. CDR1 is SGHDN and CDR2 is FVKESK in the germline V gene. Trimming removed 3 bases at V and 1 base at J, with 12 bases between. The CDR3 coding sequence is TGTGCCAGCAGCCACAGTCATCAGACCCAAGAGACCCAGTACTTC. Protein: CASSHSHQTQETQYF.

The chain uses TRBV7-8 and TRBJ2-3, with D perhaps matching TRBD2 (6 bases). The ends were cut back, 4 bases at V and 2 bases at J, with 16 bases in the middle. Germline V gene lookup returns CDR1 SGHVS and CDR2 FQNEAQ. The CDR3 covers 16 residues. The CDR3 nucleotides read TGTGCCAGCAGCTCGTTCCGGGACTCGACCACAGATACGCAGTATTTT. Its translation is CASSSFRDSTTDTQYF.

This clone was detected a few times. A read error may produce the germline difference seen at one junction end. V and J are TRBV28 and TRBJ2-1; 9 nucleotides align to TRBD2. Per the germline V gene, CDR1 is MDHEN and CDR2 is SYDVKM. The CDR3 runs to 12 residues. The chain's CDR3 is CASSDLRGGRVF. CDR3 in DNA: TGTGCCAGCAGTGACCTGCGGGGGGGCAGGGTCTTC.

The chain recombines TRBV14 with TRBJ2-1, with D perhaps matching TRBD2 (6 bases). Germline CDR1 reads SGHDN; CDR2 reads FVKESK. The length of the CDR3 is 15 residues. Trimming shortened V by 0 bases and J by 3 bases, and 9 bases separated the two germline ends. The CDR3 sequence is CASSQDISGYNEQFF. The CDR3 DNA is TGTGCCAGCAGCCAAGATATTAGCGGCTACAATGAGCAGTTCTTC.

The V and J genes are TRBV5-4 and TRBJ2-5, with D tentatively TRBD2 (6 bases). V dropped 4 bases and J dropped 2 bases, with 9 bases sitting between them. This CDR3 spans 13 amino acids. Germline values: CDR1 SGHNT, CDR2 YYREEE (reference sequence). Here the CDR3 reads CASSGDLQETQYF. For the CDR3, the DNA is TGTGCCAGCAGCGGGGACTTGCAAGAGACCCAGTACTTC.

This clone was picked up a small number of times. The V call is TRBV18, the J call TRBJ1-2; 9 bases map to TRBD1. Looked up from germline, CDR1 is KGHSH and CDR2 is LQKENI. The V and J ends lost 5 bases and 4 bases, in that order; junction bases with no gene match: 2. The CDR3 totals 13 residues. CDR3 sequence reads: CASSGDRAYGYTF. The DNA for the CDR3 is TGTGCCAGCTCAGGGGACAGGGCCTATGGCTACACCTTC.

The chain employs TRBV28 and TRBJ1-4; a weak D match, TRBD1 (6 bases). CDR1 is MDHEN and CDR2 is SYDVKM in the germline V gene. V lost 6 bases to trimming and J lost 5 bases, with 13 bases between them. The CDR3 has 14 residues. CDR3 amino acids: CASRQGRMNEKLFF. Written as DNA, the CDR3 is TGTGCCAGCAGACAGGGACGGATGAATGAAAAACTGTTTTTT.

The rearrangement links TRBV28 to TRBJ2-7; 11 bases fit TRBD2. Germline V lookup: CDR1 MDHEN, CDR2 SYDVKM. Trimming at V came to 6 bases and at J to 3 bases, leaving 4 bases not matched to a gene. The CDR3 spans 14 residues. The CDR3 is CASRPGTSGYEQYF. The CDR3 nucleotides are TGTGCCAGCAGGCCCGGGACTAGCGGCTACGAGCAGTACTTC.

The chain joins TRBV10-2 to TRBJ2-3; D not certain. CDR3 length: 15 residues. The V gene lost 3 bases and the J gene lost 1 base, with 11 bases spanning the gap. Germline V gives CDR1 WSHSY, CDR2 SAAADI. The CDR3 nucleotides are TGCGCCAGCAGTGATTTGGCCACCCGCACAGATACGCAGTATTTT. This sequence encodes CASSDLATRTDTQYF.

This chain connects TRBV7-9 to TRBJ2-7; D gene unclear. This CDR3 has 12 residues. V dropped 4 bases and J dropped 3 bases, with 7 bases sitting between them. Germline lookup yields CDR1 SEHNR and CDR2 FQNEAQ (reference sequence). The CDR3 bases are TGTGCCAGCAGCTCGCCGGACTACGAGCAGTACTTC. Amino acids: CASSSPDYEQYF.

This chain connects TRBV28 to TRBJ2-5, with a possible D match to TRBD1 (6 bases). Germline CDR1 MDHEN, CDR2 SYDVKM. The CDR3 loop spans 11 amino acids. Here the CDR3 DNA reads TGTCCTACTGGGGGCCGAGAGACCCAGTACTTC. It codes for CPTGGRETQYF.

This clone was picked up a small number of times. J is TRBJ2-1 and V is TRBV7-3; the D gene is possibly TRBD2 (5 bases). The CDR3 loop spans 15 amino acids. The germline V gene encodes CDR1 SGHTA and CDR2 FQGTGA. Between the trimmed V and J ends, which lost 4 bases and 0 bases, there was a span of 10 bases. The CDR3 region is CASSSAVSSYNEQFF. The CDR3, as DNA: TGTGCCAGCAGCTCAGCGGTGAGCTCCTACAATGAGCAGTTCTTC.

The chain carries TRBV5-6 and TRBJ1-1; TRBD1 is a possible D gene (5 bases). V lost 4 bases to trimming and J lost 0 bases, with 16 bases between them. Germline V gene data show CDR1 as SGHDT and CDR2 as YYEEEE. This CDR3 spans 16 amino acids. The CDR3 DNA reads TGTGCCAGCAGCCGCAGGTTGATGGGGGTGAACACTGAAGCTTTCTTT. Its translation is CASSRRLMGVNTEAFF.

The rearrangement joins TRBV14 to TRBJ2-2; 11 bases fit TRBD2. CDR3 length: 17 residues. Germline CDR1 SGHDN, CDR2 FVKESK. The ends lost 0 bases at V and 6 bases at J; junction bases unmatched: 6. In DNA, the CDR3 is TGTGCCAGCAGCCAAGATCAAACTAGCGGGAGATCCGGGGAGCTGTTTTTT. Translated: CASSQDQTSGRSGELFF.

This clone was counted between two and nine times. The J gene is TRBJ2-4, the V gene TRBV18; no reliable D call. V was shortened by 5 bases and J by 7 bases, with 9 bases between the two germline ends. The CDR3 has 12 residues. CDR1 and CDR2 from the germline V gene are KGHSH and LQKENI. This CDR3 is CASSSLGNIQYF. The DNA of the CDR3 is TGTGCCAGCTCATCCCTCGGGAACATTCAGTACTTC.

This clone turned up a few times. The chain links TRBV2 to TRBJ2-2; D is unresolved. Germline V gene data show CDR1 as SNHLY and CDR2 as FYNNEI. The CDR3 extends over 16 amino acids. Trimming took 3 bases from V and 0 from J, leaving 11 bases between them. DNA of the CDR3: TGTGCCAGCAGTGAGCGGTCTCCAGCGAACACCGGGGAGCTGTTTTTT. This translates into CASSERSPANTGELFF.

This clone was seen a few times. The genes are TRBV18 and TRBJ2-7; no firm D call. CDR1 and CDR2 from the germline V gene are KGHSH and LQKENI. The germline V and J ends were trimmed by 0 bases and 6 bases, with 6 bases remaining between them. The CDR3 spans 12 residues. The CDR3 loop reads CASSPPLSEQYF. CDR3 coding DNA: TGTGCCAGCTCACCACCTCTTTCCGAGCAGTACTTC.